This record concerns one T cell receptor (beta chain) sequence. The sample belongs to a study of blood T cell repertoires in COVID-19. At the level of the study: Samples of COVID-19 (acute and convalescent) were obtained from the United States, Italy and Spain. Sources were T cells, B-cell-depleted T cells, or PBMCs; the material itself was cDNA or gDNA.

Authors' processing steps: For nucleated cells, counts were estimated from reference gene primer amplification. TCRdb's table, derived via immunoSEQ multiplex PCR, lists solely in-frame clones and lacks some. For V, J and clone size, that table is used; D and trimming come from the DNA. Counted here are 150,000 to 180,000 clones, 60% to 85% occurring once; the ten biggest clones make up 1.5% to 2%. The CDR3 has 18 residues. The trim removed 5 bases at V and 0 bases at J, leaving 11 bases unmatched. Germline V gives CDR1 MDHEN, CDR2 SYDVKM. Sequencing was done on a sample of peripheral blood. The rearrangement links TRBV28 to TRBJ1-3; 9 nucleotides line up with TRBD1. This TCR was sampled from a man aged 80 or over with acute or convalescent COVID-19. The CDR3 region is CASSPLQGAISSGNTIYF. As DNA, the CDR3 is TGTGCCAGCAGTCCGCTACAGGGGGCCATAAGCTCTGGAAACACCATATATTTT. Filled out from reference TRBV28 and TRBJ1-3, the complete variable domain reads DVKVTQSSRYLVKRTGEKVFLECVQDMDHENMFWYRQDPGLGLRLIYFSYDVKMKEKGDIPEGYSVSREKKERFSLILESASTNQTSMYLCASSPLQGAISSGNTIYFGEGSWLTVV.